The 21 T cell receptor beta chains below come from one sample, sequenced in a study of control samples from healthy donors and cancer patients. The method was immunoSEQ multiplex PCR; TCRdb's version includes in-frame clones alone and lacks a portion of them. The sample consists of over 150,000 clones, roughly 94% of them appearing once. The specimen sequenced was PBMCs. The origin of the receptors is a man aged 60 to 69 with colorectal cancer.

The chain has TRBV6-5 and TRBJ1-2; D not certain. Per germline, CDR1 MNHEY and CDR2 SVGAGI. The length of the CDR3 is 13 residues. The V end was cut by 2 bases, the J end by 6 bases, with 10 bases between. CDR3 amino acids: CASSYEQAHGYTF. DNA of the CDR3: TGTGCCAGCAGTTACGAGCAGGCCCATGGCTACACCTTC.

This clone was observed once. The chain is built from TRBV5-4 and TRBJ2-5, with a possible D match to TRBD1 (5 bases). The germline V and J ends were trimmed by 0 bases and 5 bases, with 20 bases remaining between them. Germline V gene lookup returns CDR1 SGHNT and CDR2 YYREEE (reference sequence). The CDR3 length is 17 residues. DNA for the CDR3: TGTGCCAGCAGCTTGGGGTCGACAGCGTTTGGGCCGGAGACCCAGTACTTC. Its translation is CASSLGSTAFGPETQYF.

The rearrangement uses TRBV10-3 and TRBJ1-4; D not certain. V was shortened by 3 bases and J by 0 bases, with 14 bases between the two germline ends. Germline assignment: CDR1 ENHRY and CDR2 SYGVKD. The CDR3 is 17 amino acids. The CDR3 here is CAISEGRRKATNEKLFF. CDR3 DNA sequence: TGTGCCATCAGTGAAGGCAGGCGTAAAGCAACTAATGAAAAACTGTTTTTT.

This clone came up a few times. The chain recombines TRBV27 with TRBJ1-6; tentative D call: TRBD1 (5 bases). CDR1 and CDR2 (germline): MNHEY, SMNVEV (reference sequence). The CDR3 contains 16 residues. V shed 5 bases and J shed 5 bases, with 16 bases lying between them. The CDR3 here is CASSPRVQANNSPLHF. DNA of the CDR3: TGTGCCAGCAGTCCTCGCGTACAGGCAAATAATTCACCCCTCCACTTT.

This chain joins TRBV18 and TRBJ1-1, with no clear D. The CDR3 loop spans 14 amino acids. Germline values: CDR1 KGHSH, CDR2 LQKENI. Trimming stripped 1 base from V and 5 bases from J, with 11 bases between. In nucleotides, the CDR3 is TGTGCCAGCTCACCACTCGTTGCGGGGACTGAAGCTTTCTTT. Amino acids: CASSPLVAGTEAFF.

V and J are TRBV6-5 and TRBJ1-2; D perhaps matches TRBD1 (5 bases). V lost 0 bases and J 10 bases, leaving 18 bases between the germline ends. CDR3 length: 15 residues. Germline V gene sequence: CDR1 MNHEY, CDR2 SVGAGI. CDR3 residues: CASSYSGDVGSDYTF. Written as DNA, the CDR3 is TGTGCCAGCAGTTACTCGGGGGACGTCGGATCAGACTACACCTTC.

The chain uses TRBV13 and TRBJ1-2, with TRBD1 matching 10 bases. V was clipped by 0 bases and J by 6 bases; unmatched bases: 4. Germline-derived CDR1 and CDR2 are PRHDT and FYEKMQ (reference sequence). CDR3 size: 15 residues. DNA for the CDR3: TGTGCCAGCAGCTTAGGCGGACAGGGGGATAATGGCTACACCTTC. As protein: CASSLGGQGDNGYTF.

The V gene is TRBV2, the J gene TRBJ2-3; 13 bases match TRBD2. Trimming cost V 6 bases and J 3 bases; bases outside gene matches: 6. The germline CDR1 and CDR2 sequences are SNHLY and FYNNEI. The CDR3 covers 16 residues. The CDR3 nucleotides are TGTGCCAGCAGCCTTAGGACTAGCGGGGGAACAGATACGCAGTATTTT. It yields the protein CASSLRTSGGTDTQYF.

This chain joins TRBV6-2 or TRBV6-3 and TRBJ2-1; 8 bases line up with TRBD2. The CDR3 consists of 14 residues. V was clipped by 5 bases and J by 5 bases; unmatched bases: 5. The germline V gene encodes CDR1 MNHEY and CDR2 SVGEGT. CDR3 DNA sequence: TGTGCCAGCAGTCCAAGCGGGGGAAACAATGAGCAGTTCTTC. It is translated as CASSPSGGNNEQFF.

The CDR3 loop is CAGWAGGVMTQYF. CDR3 nucleotides: TGTGCCGGCTGGGCAGGGGGCGTGATGACCCAGTACTTC. The V and J genes are TRBV21-1 and TRBJ2-5; the table calls TRBD1, which could not be checked here. TRBV21-1 is described as a pseudogene. CDR3 length: 13 amino acids.

The CDR3 here is CASSLGGQYGYTF. DNA of the CDR3: TGTGCCAGCAGCCTAGGAGGGCAATATGGCTACACCTTC. This chain links TRBV7-9 with TRBJ1-2; no reliable D call. Germline V CDR1 and CDR2: SEHNR, FQNEAQ (reference sequence). The CDR3 consists of 13 residues. Trimming took off 5 bases at V and 5 bases at J, with 12 bases between the two ends.

V gene TRBV10-3 combines with J gene TRBJ2-5; D is perhaps TRBD2 (5 bases). CDR3 length equals 13 residues. Per germline, CDR1 ENHRY and CDR2 SYGVKD. With 3 bases removed from V and 4 bases from J, the gap between germline ends came to 9 bases. The CDR3: CAISDGIRETQYF. CDR3 bases: TGTGCCATCAGTGACGGGATTAGAGAGACCCAGTACTTC.

The genes are TRBV27 and TRBJ1-4; no firm D call. V was clipped by 5 bases and J by 6 bases, with 13 bases between them. This CDR3 comprises 14 residues. Germline V gene lookup returns CDR1 MNHEY and CDR2 SMNVEV (reference sequence). As DNA, the CDR3 is TGTGCCAGCAGTGCATCTCGTATCTATGAAAAACTGTTTTTT. Translating gives CASSASRIYEKLFF. The variable domain in full, with the rest retrieved from reference TRBV27 and TRBJ1-4, is EAQVTQNPRYLITVTGKKLTVTCSQNMNHEYMSWYRQDPGLGLRQIYYSMNVEVTDKGDVPEGYKVSRKEKRNFPLILESPSPNQTSLYFCASSASRIYEKLFFGSGTQLSVL.

The J gene is TRBJ2-7, the V gene TRBV7-9; either TRBD1 or TRBD2 may fit D (5 bases each). The CDR3 sequence is 14 residues long. V was trimmed by 0 bases and J by 8 bases, leaving 14 bases between them. Germline V gives CDR1 SEHNR, CDR2 FQNEAQ (reference sequence). The CDR3: CASSLAGAGEKQYF. As DNA, the CDR3 is TGTGCCAGCAGCTTAGCAGGGGCCGGGGAAAAGCAGTACTTC.

The chain is built from TRBV9 and TRBJ1-4, with 7 nucleotides matching TRBD1. V shed 3 bases, J shed 0 bases, and the junction held 5 bases outside the gene matches. The germline V gene has CDR1 SGDLS and CDR2 YYNGEE. This CDR3 is 16 amino acids long. The CDR3 loop reads CASSASTGATNEKLFF. CDR3 nucleotides: TGTGCCAGCAGCGCCTCCACAGGGGCAACTAATGAAAAACTGTTTTTT.

This chain links TRBV2 with TRBJ1-5, with D possibly TRBD1 on 6 matching bases. Looked up from germline, CDR1 is SNHLY and CDR2 is FYNNEI. The CDR3 is made up of 14 amino acids. V was pared by 7 bases and J by 5 bases, with 15 bases between. The CDR3 loop is CASTAEGVDQPQHF. DNA of the CDR3: TGTGCCAGCACCGCGGAGGGGGTAGATCAGCCCCAGCATTTT.

The J gene is TRBJ2-1, the V gene TRBV4-1, with 10 bases that match TRBD2. Germline V gene data show CDR1 as MGHRA and CDR2 as YSYEKL. Germline trimming cut 1 base from V and 7 bases from J; bases unmatched to any gene: 10. This CDR3 is 17 amino acids long. CDR3 residues: CASSQVGSGGARNEQFF. The CDR3 DNA sequence: TGCGCCAGCAGCCAAGTAGGAAGCGGGGGGGCCAGGAATGAGCAGTTCTTC.

The chain joins TRBV5-1 to TRBJ1-2; D remains unclear. V shed 4 bases and J shed 8 bases, with 18 bases lying between them. The CDR3 runs to 14 residues. Germline CDR1 SGHRS, CDR2 YFSETQ. CDR3 sequence reads: CASSPEAGFGGYTF. CDR3 coding DNA: TGCGCCAGCAGCCCTGAAGCGGGATTTGGGGGCTACACCTTC. Full variable domain (rest looked up from reference TRBV5-1 and TRBJ1-2): KAGVTQTPRYLIKTRGQQVTLSCSPISGHRSVSWYQQTPGQGLQFLFEYFSETQRNKGNFPGRFSGRQFSNSRSEMNVSTLELGDSALYLCASSPEAGFGGYTFGSGTRLTVV.

This rearrangement joins TRBV24-1 to TRBJ1-2, with D unclear. Germline V gives CDR1 KGHDR, CDR2 SFDVKD. The CDR3 covers 14 residues. Trimming removed 2 bases at V and 14 bases at J, with 20 bases between. CDR3 bases: TGTGCCACCAGTGATTGGGAGACCCCATCGGTCCAGACCTTC. This sequence encodes CATSDWETPSVQTF.

The chain couples TRBV5-1 to TRBJ2-2, with D hard to call. CDR3 length: 14 residues. CDR1 and CDR2 from the germline V gene are SGHRS and YFSETQ. Trimming took off 4 bases at V and 0 bases at J, with 7 bases between the two ends. This CDR3 reads CASSGDTNTGELFF. CDR3 in DNA: TGCGCCAGCAGCGGGGATACGAACACCGGGGAGCTGTTTTTT. Full variable domain (missing parts from reference TRBV5-1 and TRBJ2-2): KAGVTQTPRYLIKTRGQQVTLSCSPISGHRSVSWYQQTPGQGLQFLFEYFSETQRNKGNFPGRFSGRQFSNSRSEMNVSTLELGDSALYLCASSGDTNTGELFFGEGSRLTVL.

The rearrangement uses TRBV7-9 and TRBJ1-3; D gene uncertain. The length of the CDR3 is 15 residues. The germline V gene encodes CDR1 SEHNR and CDR2 FQNEAQ (reference sequence). V lost 1 base to trimming and J lost 0 bases, with 7 bases between them. The chain's CDR3 is CASSLGSSSGNTIYF. The CDR3 DNA reads TGTGCCAGCAGCTTAGGATCAAGCTCTGGAAACACCATATATTTT.